This entry describes one T cell receptor beta chain. This sample is part of a study of blood T cell repertoires in COVID-19. Study details: Specimens from acute and convalescent COVID-19 originated in the United States, Italy and Spain.

The method was immunoSEQ multiplex PCR; TCRdb's version includes in-frame clones alone and lacks a portion of them. This table has more than 300,000 clones, approximately 90% appearing once. CDR3 length: 17 residues. The trim removed 6 bases at V and 0 bases at J, leaving 11 bases unmatched. Looked up from germline, CDR1 is SGHNT and CDR2 is YENEEA. The receptor's source is a woman between 40 and 50 years old who had been exposed to COVID-19. The chain links TRBV11-3 to TRBJ1-3; 7 positions agree with TRBD1. Sequencing was performed on PBMCs or T cells enriched from blood (not recorded which). DNA for the CDR3: TGTGCCAGCAGGGCCCCGGGACAGTCCTTCTCTGGAAACACCATATATTTT. Translating gives CASRAPGQSFSGNTIYF.